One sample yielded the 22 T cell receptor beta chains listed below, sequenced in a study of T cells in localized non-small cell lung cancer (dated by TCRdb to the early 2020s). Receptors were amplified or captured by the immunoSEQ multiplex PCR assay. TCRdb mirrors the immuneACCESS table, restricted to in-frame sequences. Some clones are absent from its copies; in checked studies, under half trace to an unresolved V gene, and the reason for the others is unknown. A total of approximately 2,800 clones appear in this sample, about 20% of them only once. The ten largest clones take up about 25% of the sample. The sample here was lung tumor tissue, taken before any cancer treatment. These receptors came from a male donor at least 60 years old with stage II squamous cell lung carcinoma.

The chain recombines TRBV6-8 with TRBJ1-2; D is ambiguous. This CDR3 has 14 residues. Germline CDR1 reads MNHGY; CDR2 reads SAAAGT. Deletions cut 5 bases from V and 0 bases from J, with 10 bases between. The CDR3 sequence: CASSEPGANYGYTF. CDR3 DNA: TGTGCCAGCAGTGAGCCCGGCGCTAACTATGGCTACACCTTC.

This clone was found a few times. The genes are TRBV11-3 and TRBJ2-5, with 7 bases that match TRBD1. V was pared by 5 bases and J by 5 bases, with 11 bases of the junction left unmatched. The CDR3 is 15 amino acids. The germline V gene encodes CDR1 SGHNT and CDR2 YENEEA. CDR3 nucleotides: TGTGCCAGCAGCGGGTATAGGGGGCAAGTGGAGACCCAGTACTTC. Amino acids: CASSGYRGQVETQYF.

The CDR3 coding sequence is TGTGCCAGTAGTATGAGCGGGTTAAGCACAGATACGCAGTATTTT. Its protein product is CASSMSGLSTDTQYF. This chain joins TRBV19 and TRBJ2-3; D may be TRBD2 (6 bases). This CDR3 spans 15 amino acids. The germline gives CDR1 LNHDA, CDR2 SQIVND (reference sequence). V shed 3 bases and J shed 0 bases, with 10 bases lying between them.

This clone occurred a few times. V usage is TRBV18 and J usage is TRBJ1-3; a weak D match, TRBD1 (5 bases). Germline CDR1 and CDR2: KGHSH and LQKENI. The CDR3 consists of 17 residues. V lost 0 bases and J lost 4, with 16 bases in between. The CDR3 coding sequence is TGTGCCAGCTCACCACCGTCCGGGGCGCTGGGAGGAAACACCATATATTTT. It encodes CASSPPSGALGGNTIYF.

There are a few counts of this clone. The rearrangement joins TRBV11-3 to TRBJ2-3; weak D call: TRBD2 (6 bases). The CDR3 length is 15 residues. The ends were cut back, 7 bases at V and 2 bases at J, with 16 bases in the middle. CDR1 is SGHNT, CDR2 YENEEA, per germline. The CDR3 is CASNGIRGNTDTQYF. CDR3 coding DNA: TGTGCCAGCAACGGCATCCGGGGGAACACAGATACGCAGTATTTT. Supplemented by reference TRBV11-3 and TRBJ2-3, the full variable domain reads EAGVVQSPRYKIIEKKQPVAFWCNPISGHNTLYWYLQNLGQGPELLIRYENEEAVDDSQLPKDRFSAERLKGVDSTLKIQPAELGDSAVYLCASNGIRGNTDTQYFGPGTRLTVL.

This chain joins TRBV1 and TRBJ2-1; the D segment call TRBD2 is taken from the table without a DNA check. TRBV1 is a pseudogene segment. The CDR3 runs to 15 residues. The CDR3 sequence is CASSQDFGTYNEQFF. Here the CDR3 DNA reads TGCGCCAGCAGCCAAGATTTCGGGACCTACAATGAGCAGTTCTTC.

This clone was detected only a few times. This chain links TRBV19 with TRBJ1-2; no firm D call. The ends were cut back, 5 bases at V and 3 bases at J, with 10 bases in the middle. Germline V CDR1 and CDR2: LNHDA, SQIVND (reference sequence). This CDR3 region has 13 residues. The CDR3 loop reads CASSADPDYGYTF. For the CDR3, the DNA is TGTGCCAGTAGTGCTGACCCAGACTATGGCTACACCTTC.

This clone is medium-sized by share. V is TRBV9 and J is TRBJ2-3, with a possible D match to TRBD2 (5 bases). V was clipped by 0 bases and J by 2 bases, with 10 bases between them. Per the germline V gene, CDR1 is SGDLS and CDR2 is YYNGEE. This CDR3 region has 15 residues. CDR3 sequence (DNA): TGTGCCAGCAGCGTAGGTGCGGGCCTCACAGATACGCAGTATTTT. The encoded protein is CASSVGAGLTDTQYF. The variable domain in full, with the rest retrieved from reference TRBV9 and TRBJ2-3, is DSGVTQTPKHLITATGQRVTLRCSPRSGDLSVYWYQQSLDQGLQFLIQYYNGEERAKGNILERFSAQQFPDLHSELNLSSLELGDSALYFCASSVGAGLTDTQYFGPGTRLTVL.

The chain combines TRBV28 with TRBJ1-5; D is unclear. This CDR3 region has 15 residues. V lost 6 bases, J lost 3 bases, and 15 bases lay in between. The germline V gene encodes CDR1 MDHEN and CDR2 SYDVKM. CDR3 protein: CASSKGLGDNQPQHF. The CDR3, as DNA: TGTGCCAGCAGCAAAGGCCTGGGCGACAATCAGCCCCAGCATTTT.

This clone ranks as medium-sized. The CDR3 DNA reads TGTGCCAGCCCCTTTGCGGGGCCGCAAGAGACCCAGTACTTC. Its translation: CASPFAGPQETQYF. The chain has TRBV9 and TRBJ2-5; possibly TRBD2 for D (6 bases). V gave up 7 bases and J gave up 2 bases, with 15 bases separating them. CDR1 is SGDLS and CDR2 is YYNGEE in the germline V gene. The CDR3 consists of 14 residues.

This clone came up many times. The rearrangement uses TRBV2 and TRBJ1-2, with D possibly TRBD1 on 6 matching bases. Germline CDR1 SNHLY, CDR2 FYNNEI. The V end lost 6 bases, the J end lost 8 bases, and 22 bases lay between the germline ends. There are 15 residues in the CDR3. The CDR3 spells CASRGGLDRRWGYTF. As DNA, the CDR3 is TGTGCCAGCAGGGGGGGCCTCGACAGGCGGTGGGGCTACACCTTC.

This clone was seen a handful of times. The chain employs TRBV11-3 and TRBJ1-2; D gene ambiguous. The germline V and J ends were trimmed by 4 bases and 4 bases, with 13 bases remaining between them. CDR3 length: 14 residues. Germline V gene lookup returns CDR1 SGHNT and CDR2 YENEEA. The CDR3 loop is CASSSTVTVYGYTF. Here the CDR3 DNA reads TGTGCCAGCAGCTCCACCGTAACCGTCTATGGCTACACCTTC.

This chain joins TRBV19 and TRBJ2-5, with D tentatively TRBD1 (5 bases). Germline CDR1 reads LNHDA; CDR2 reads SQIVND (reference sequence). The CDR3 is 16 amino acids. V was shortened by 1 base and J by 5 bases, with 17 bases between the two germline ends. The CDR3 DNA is TGTGCCAGTAGTATAGCCCTAGAAGGGGTCGAGGAGACCCAGTACTTC. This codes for CASSIALEGVEETQYF.

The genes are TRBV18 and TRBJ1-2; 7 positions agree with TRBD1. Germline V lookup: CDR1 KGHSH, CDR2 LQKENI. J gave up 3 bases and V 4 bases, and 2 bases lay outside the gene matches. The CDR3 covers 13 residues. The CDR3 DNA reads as TGTGCCAGCTCACTCGGGACAGACTATGGCTACACCTTC. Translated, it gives CASSLGTDYGYTF.

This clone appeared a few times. In DNA, the CDR3 is TGTGCCAGCAGCTTCTCTAGGAACACCGGGGAGCTGTTTTTT. Its translation: CASSFSRNTGELFF. The chain couples TRBV11-3 to TRBJ2-2; D call uncertain. Trimming cost V 3 bases and J 1 base, with 6 bases left between them. This CDR3 has 14 residues. Germline values: CDR1 SGHNT, CDR2 YENEEA.

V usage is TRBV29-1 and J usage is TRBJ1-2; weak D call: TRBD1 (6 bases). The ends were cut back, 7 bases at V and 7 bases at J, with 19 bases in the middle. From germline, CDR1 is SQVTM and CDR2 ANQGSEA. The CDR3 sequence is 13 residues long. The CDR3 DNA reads TGCAGCGCCGTACAGGGCGCCCGGTCTGGCTACACCTTC. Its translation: CSAVQGARSGYTF. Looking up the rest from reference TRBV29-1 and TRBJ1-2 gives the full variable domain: SAVISQKPSRDICQRGTSLTIQCQVDSQVTMMFWYRQQPGQSLTLIATANQGSEATYESGFVIDKFPISRPNLTFSTLTVSNMSPEDSSIYLCSAVQGARSGYTFGSGTRLTVV.

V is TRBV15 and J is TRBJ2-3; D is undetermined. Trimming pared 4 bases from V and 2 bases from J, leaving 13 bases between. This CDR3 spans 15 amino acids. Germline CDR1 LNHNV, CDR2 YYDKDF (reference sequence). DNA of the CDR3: TGTGCCACCAGCAACCCTAGGGATTCCACAGATACGCAGTATTTT. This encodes CATSNPRDSTDTQYF.

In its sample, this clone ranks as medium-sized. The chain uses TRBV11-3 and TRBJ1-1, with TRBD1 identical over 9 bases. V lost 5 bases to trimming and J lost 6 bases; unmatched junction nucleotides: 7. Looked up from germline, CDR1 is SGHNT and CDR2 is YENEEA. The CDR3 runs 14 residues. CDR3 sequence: CASSLRQGESEAFF. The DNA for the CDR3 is TGTGCCAGCAGCCTGAGACAGGGGGAATCTGAAGCTTTCTTT.

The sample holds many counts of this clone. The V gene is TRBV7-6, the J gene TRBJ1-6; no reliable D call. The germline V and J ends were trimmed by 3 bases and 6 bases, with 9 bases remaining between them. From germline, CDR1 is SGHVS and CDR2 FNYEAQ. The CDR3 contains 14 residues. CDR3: CASSLSGVNSPLHF. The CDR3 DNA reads TGTGCCAGCAGCTTGAGCGGGGTTAATTCACCCCTCCACTTT. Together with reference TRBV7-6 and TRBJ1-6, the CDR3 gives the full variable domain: GAGVSQSPRYKVTKRGQDVALRCDPISGHVSLYWYRQALGQGPEFLTYFNYEAQQDKSGLPNDRFSAERPEGSISTLTIQRTEQRDSAMYRCASSLSGVNSPLHFGNGTRLTVT.

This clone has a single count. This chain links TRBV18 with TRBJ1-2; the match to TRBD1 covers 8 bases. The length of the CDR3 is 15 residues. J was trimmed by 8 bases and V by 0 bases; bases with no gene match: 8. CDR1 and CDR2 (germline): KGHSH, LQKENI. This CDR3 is CASSPPQGAVAGYTF. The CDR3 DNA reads TGTGCCAGCTCACCACCGCAGGGGGCCGTAGCGGGCTACACCTTC.

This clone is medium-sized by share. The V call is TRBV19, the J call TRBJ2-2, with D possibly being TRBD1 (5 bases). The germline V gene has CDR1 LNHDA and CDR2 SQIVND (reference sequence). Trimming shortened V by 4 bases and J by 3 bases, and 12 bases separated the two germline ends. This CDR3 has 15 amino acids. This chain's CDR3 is CASSRAGLYTGELFF. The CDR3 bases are TGTGCCAGTAGTAGGGCAGGGCTGTACACCGGGGAGCTGTTTTTT.

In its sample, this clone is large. The CDR3 sequence: CASSLGPVGPNTEAFF. The DNA for the CDR3 is TGTGCCAGCAGCTTAGGCCCGGTAGGGCCGAACACTGAAGCTTTCTTT. The gene calls are TRBV11-3 and TRBJ1-1; the D is unclear. The germline gives CDR1 SGHNT, CDR2 YENEEA. This CDR3 spans 16 amino acids. V was cut by 1 base and J by 1 base, with 13 bases left in between.